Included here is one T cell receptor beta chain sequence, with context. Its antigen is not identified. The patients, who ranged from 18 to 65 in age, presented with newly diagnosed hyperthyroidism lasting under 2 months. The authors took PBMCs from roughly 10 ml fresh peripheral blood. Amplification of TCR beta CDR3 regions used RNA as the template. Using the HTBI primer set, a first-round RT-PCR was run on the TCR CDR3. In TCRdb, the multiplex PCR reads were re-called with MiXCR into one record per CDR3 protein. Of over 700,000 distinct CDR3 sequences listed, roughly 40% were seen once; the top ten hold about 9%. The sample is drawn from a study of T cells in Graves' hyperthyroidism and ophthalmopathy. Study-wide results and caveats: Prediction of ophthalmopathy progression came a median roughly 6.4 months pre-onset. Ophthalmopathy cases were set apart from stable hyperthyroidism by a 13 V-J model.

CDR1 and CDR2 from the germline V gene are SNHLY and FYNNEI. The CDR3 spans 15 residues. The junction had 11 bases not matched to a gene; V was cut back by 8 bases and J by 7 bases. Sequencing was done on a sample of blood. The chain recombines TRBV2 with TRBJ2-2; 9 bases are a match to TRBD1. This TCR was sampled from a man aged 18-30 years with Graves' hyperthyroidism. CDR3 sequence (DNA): TGTGCCAGCGTTGGAGAGGACAGGGGTAGCGGGGAGCTGTTTTTT. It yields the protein CASVGEDRGSGELFF.